This T cell receptor (beta chain) is drawn from a study of shared clonotypes between healthy human individuals (dated by TCRdb to 2020 to 2021). For the wider study: Three men and a couple of women, aged 18 to 49 years, made up the cohort. For each donor, CD4 naive and CD4 memory were each run on three plates, CD8 naive on two plates, and CD8 memory on one plate. Libraries were prepared and TCR repertoires were sequenced by different laboratories using diverse techniques, in order to increase sequencing depth and limit assay-specific biases. Each donor's leukapheresis produced roughly between about 0.8 and 8.9 billion PBMCs. To estimate repertoire size and how much clonotype sharing occurs between individuals, the study deeply sequenced the blood TCR repertoires of five healthy adults. The paper as a whole reports these results and caveats: The small number of donors limited the genetic and exposure-history diversity represented. Naive subsets generally had larger estimated clonotype richness than memory subsets did. Sampling was restricted to blood, and TCR repertoires in tissue are likely to differ from TCR repertoires in blood. Incomplete sequencing was indicated by rarefaction of sorted-subset datasets, despite the large sequencing depth. Sharing across a few donors was observed for approximately 5% of naive CD4, about 3.2% of naive CD8, roughly 2.4% of memory CD4, and roughly 0.43% of memory CD8 clonotypes. Pairwise subsampling indicated that sequencing depth was expected to affect the degree of clonotype sharing among donors. Compared with non-shared clonotypes, the clonotypes found in all four sorted-subset donors had higher generation probabilities.

Using the deep immunoSEQ assay, multiplex PCR amplified TCR CDR3 regions from genomic DNA. Genomic DNA extracted from each cell subset was distributed evenly over all wells of several immunoSEQ 96-well plates, and each plate served as one replicate. For sorted subsets, about 200 ng genomic DNA, equal to tens of thousands of T cell genomes, was loaded into each replicate PCR. The purified libraries were quantified using a Qubit 3.0 fluorometer, sized with a Bioanalyzer 2100, and then quantified again using the KAPA Library Quantification kit. A separate single-read 150-cycle Illumina NextSeq 550 flow cell was used to sequence each immunoSEQ 96-well plate. The authors' pipeline ran thus. Because the immunoSEQ output held only junctional sequences and lacked quality scores, the filtering could not match the filtering applied to full-length reads. Sequences were annotated with PyIR, a Python wrapper for IgBLAST v1.9, using IMGT germline references to assign V/J genes and CDR3. Reads with weak V/J assignments (E-value above 1e-6), missing CDR3, stop codons, out-of-frame junctions, or ambiguous translated residues were removed. A V3J clonotype was defined by an identical inferred V gene, J gene, and CDR3 amino acid sequence. Percentage overlap between repertoires was computed as shared unique clonotypes divided by the size of the smaller repertoire. RTK rarefaction, the Chao1 estimator, and Recon v2.1 estimates of unobserved clonotypes were used to assess repertoire richness. For all TCRbeta clonotypes obtained by the gDNA method from several donors, generation probabilities were computed with OLGA. As stored in TCRdb, this immuneACCESS dataset retains in-frame rearrangements with V and J assigned. A fraction of the clones does not appear; measured against another copy, unresolved V genes explain less than half of the discrepancy, and the remainder lacks a known reason. V and J calls and clone size follow that table, whereas D and trimming were derived from the DNA. The sample yields 2 million to 3 million clones; 93% were counted once. Around 0.37% of the sample is held by the ten biggest clonotypes.

The donors were healthy, HIV-negative adults who had no recently reported acute infections or vaccinations. Every donor was a Caucasian adult living in Nashville, Tennessee, USA. CD4+ T cells were enriched by magnetic negative selection; naive cells were then positively selected on CD45RA, and the negative fraction formed the memory subset. Blood was collected by leukapheresis, and PBMCs were isolated by Ficoll-Histopaque density gradient centrifugation and then cryopreserved in liquid nitrogen vapor phase. Analytical flow cytometry was used to check the purity and quantity of every magnetically sorted T cell population. Genomic DNA was isolated from every sorted fraction and measured by UV absorbance on a Nanodrop 2000c. A distance of 10 bases separates the germline ends of V and J, which lose 5 bases and 0 bases respectively. Reading from cysteine to phenylalanine, the CDR3 counts 14 amino acids. Only the CDR3 part of the read is kept: 42 bases, read in frame from the first base. The germline V gene provides CDR1 ENHRY and CDR2 SYGVKD.

Remarks on this clone: This receptor's antigen is unknown. It has no much larger one-base neighbor in the sample; base qualities were not kept.

This clonotype was sampled from a man aged 18 to 29 in good health. Some clones in this sample may be carry-over from other donors' samples. The chain is made from TRBV10-3 and TRBJ1-2; no D gene is confidently identified. The sample was naive CD4+ T cells from PBMCs. This sample's cell subset or site label indicates: CD45RA+ positively selected. The CDR3 region: CAISTLGTNYGYTF. The nucleotide sequence reads as follows: TGTGCCATCAGTACCCTCGGGACTAACTATGGCTACACCTTC.